This T cell receptor beta chain was obtained from a study of technical replicates of blood from several donors. The V gene lost 3 bases and the J gene lost 6 bases, with 9 bases spanning the gap. CDR1 is SGHNT and CDR2 is YYREEE in the germline V gene (reference sequence). The CDR3 has 12 amino acids. Using immunoSEQ multiplex PCR, the repertoire was profiled, and TCRdb retains in-frame clones only, with some absent. This sample yields 79,000 or so clones, of which 92% are seen a single time; 0.3% to 0.5% belongs to the top ten. What was sequenced was T cells isolated from PBMCs. V and J are TRBV5-4 and TRBJ1-1; unclear D gene. This TCR was sampled from a human donor in good health. CDR3 sequence: CASSSRVPEAFF. DNA of the CDR3: TGTGCCAGCAGCTCTCGGGTCCCTGAAGCTTTCTTT. Full variable domain (rest looked up from reference TRBV5-4 and TRBJ1-1): ETGVTQSPTHLIKTRGQQVTLRCSSQSGHNTVSWYQQALGQGPQFIFQYYREEENGRGNFPPRFSGLQFPNYSSELNVNALELDDSALYLCASSSRVPEAFFGQGTRLTVV.